A few counts support the clone carrying this T cell receptor (beta chain). The antigen is unknown. This sample was included in a study of T-cell memory formation after mild COVID-19. General study points: Nothing confirmed that second-wave clones peaking on day 37 were specific for SARS-CoV-2. Chiefly within CM and EM were the contracting CD4+ clones; CD8+ ones were within EMRA.

V lost 7 bases and J lost 7, with 17 bases in between. Germline V gene lookup returns CDR1 MNHEY and CDR2 SVGEGT. The CDR3 length is 14 residues. TCRdb itself ran the 5' RACE reads through MiXCR, one entry per CDR3 protein. The table has about 180,000 distinct CDR3 sequences, 16% seen once; the top ten hold 2% to 2.5%. Source material: PBMCs or a T cell subset sorted from them (not recorded which). The chain carries TRBV6-2 or TRBV6-3 and TRBJ2-1; no reliable D call. This TCR came from an adult woman who had mild COVID-19 (a few samples of this study predate the infection). Cell type and time point are not known. DNA of the CDR3: TGTGCCAGCACCAAGGCCCCGCTTACGAATGAGCAGTTCTTC. Its translation is CASTKAPLTNEQFF.